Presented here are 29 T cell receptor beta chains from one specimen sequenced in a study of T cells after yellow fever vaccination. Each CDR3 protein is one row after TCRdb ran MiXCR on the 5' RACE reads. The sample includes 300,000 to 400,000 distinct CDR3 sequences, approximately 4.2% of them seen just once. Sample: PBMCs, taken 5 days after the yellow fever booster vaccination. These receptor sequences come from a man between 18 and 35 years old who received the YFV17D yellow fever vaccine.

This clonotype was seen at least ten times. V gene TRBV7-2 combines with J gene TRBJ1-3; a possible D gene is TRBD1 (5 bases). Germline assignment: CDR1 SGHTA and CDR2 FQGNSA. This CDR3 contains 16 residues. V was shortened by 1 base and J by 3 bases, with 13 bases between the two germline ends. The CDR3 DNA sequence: TGTGCCAGCAGCTTAGTGGCAGGGCTAGGTGGAAACACCATATATTTT. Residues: CASSLVAGLGGNTIYF.

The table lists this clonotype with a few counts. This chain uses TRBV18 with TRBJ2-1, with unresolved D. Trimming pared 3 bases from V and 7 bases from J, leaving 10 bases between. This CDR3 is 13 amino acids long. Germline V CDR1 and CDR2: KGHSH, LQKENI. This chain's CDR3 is CASSPPSENEQFF. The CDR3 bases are TGTGCCAGCTCACCGCCCTCGGAGAATGAGCAGTTCTTC.

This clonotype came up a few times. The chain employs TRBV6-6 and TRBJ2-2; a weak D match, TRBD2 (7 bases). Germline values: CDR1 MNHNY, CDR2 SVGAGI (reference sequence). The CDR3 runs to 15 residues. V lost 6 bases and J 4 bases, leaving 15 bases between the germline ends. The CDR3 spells CASRPRGATTGELFF. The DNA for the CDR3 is TGTGCCAGCAGGCCTCGGGGGGCAACCACCGGGGAGCTGTTTTTT.

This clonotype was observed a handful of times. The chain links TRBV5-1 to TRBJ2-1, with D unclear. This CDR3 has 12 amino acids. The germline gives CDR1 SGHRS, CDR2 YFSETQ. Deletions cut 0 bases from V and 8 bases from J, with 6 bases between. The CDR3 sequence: CASSLAAYEQFF. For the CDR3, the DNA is TGCGCCAGCAGCTTGGCGGCATATGAGCAGTTCTTC.

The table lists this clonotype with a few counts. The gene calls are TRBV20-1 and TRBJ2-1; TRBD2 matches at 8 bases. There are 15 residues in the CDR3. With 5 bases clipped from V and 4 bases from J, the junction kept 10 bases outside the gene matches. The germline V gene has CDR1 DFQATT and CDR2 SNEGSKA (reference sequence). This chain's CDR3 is CSADYGGAVYNEQFF. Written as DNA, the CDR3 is TGCAGTGCTGATTACGGGGGGGCCGTATACAATGAGCAGTTCTTC.

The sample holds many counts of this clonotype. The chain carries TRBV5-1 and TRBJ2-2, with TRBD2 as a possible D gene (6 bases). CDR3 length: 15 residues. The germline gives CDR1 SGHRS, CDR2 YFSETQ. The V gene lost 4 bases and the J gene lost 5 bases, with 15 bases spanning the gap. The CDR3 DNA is TGCGCCAGCAGCCGAGATAGGGCGGGGACCGGGGAGCTGTTTTTT. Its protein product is CASSRDRAGTGELFF.

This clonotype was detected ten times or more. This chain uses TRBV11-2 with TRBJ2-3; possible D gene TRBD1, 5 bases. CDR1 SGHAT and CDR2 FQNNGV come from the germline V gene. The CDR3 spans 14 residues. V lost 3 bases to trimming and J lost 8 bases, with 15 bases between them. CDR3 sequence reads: CASSFRKGWVTQYF. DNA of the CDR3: TGTGCCAGCAGCTTCCGCAAGGGGTGGGTTACGCAGTATTTT.

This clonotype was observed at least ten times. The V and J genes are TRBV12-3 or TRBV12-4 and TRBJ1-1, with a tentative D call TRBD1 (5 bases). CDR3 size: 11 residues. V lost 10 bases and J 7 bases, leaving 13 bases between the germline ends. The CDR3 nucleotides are TGTGCCACCCAAACAGGAATTGAAGCTTTCTTT. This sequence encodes CATQTGIEAFF.

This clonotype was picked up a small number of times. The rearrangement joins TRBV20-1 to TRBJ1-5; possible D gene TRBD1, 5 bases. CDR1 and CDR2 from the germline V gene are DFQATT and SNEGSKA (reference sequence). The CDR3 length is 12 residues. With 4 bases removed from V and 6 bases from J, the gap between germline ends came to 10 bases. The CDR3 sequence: CSANIGVQPQHF. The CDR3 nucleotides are TGCAGTGCTAACATAGGGGTTCAGCCCCAGCATTTT.

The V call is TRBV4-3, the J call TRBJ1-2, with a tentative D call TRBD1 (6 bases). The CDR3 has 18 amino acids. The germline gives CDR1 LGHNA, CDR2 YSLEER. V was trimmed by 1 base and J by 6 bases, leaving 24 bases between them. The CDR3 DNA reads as TGCGCCAGCAGCCAAGGTGCAGGGGTGGTTTCGCCCGGAGATGGCTACACCTTC. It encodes CASSQGAGVVSPGDGYTF.

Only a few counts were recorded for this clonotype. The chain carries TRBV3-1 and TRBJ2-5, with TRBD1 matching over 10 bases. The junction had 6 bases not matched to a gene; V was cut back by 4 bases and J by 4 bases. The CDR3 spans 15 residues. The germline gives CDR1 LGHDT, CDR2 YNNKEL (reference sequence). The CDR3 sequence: CASSPKTGGGETQYF. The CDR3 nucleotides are TGTGCCAGCAGCCCGAAGACAGGGGGCGGAGAGACCCAGTACTTC.

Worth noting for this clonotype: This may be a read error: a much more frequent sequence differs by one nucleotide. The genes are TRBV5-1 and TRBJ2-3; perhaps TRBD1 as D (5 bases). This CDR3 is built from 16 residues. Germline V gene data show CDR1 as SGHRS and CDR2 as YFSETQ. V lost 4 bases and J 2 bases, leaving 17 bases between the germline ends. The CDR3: CASSGTRQRFTDTQYF. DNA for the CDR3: TGCGCCAGCAGCGGCACGAGACAGCGCTTCACAGATACGCAGTATTTT.

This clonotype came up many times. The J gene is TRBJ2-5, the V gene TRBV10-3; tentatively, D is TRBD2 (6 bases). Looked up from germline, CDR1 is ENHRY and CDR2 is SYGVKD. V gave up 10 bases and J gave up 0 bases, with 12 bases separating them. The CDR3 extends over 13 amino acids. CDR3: CATSRLDQETQYF. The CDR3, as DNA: TGTGCCACCTCTCGACTAGACCAAGAGACCCAGTACTTC.

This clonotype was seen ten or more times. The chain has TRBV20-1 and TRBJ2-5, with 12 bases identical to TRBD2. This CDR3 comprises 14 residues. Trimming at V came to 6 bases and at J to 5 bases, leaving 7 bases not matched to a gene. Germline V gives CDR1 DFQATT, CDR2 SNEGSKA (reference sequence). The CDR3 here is CSARLAGGHETQYF. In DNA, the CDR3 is TGCAGTGCCCGGCTAGCGGGGGGGCATGAGACCCAGTACTTC.

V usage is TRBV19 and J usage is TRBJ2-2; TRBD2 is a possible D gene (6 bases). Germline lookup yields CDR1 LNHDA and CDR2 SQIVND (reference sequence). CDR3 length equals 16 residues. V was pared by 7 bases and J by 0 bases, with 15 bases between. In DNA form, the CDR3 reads TGTGCCAGTACCCTAGTGGGGGGTACGAACACCGGGGAGCTGTTTTTT. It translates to CASTLVGGTNTGELFF.

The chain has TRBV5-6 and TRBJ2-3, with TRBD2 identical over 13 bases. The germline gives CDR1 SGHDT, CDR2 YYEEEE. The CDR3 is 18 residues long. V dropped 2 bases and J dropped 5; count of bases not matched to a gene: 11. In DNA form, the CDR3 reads TGTGCCAGCAGCTTTAGGACTAGCGGGGGCCTGGCCTTAGATACGCAGTATTTT. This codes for CASSFRTSGGLALDTQYF.

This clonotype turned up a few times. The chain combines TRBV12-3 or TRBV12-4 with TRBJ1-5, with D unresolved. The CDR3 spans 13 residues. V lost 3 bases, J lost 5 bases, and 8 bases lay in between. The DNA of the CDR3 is TGTGCCAGCAGTTTTGTTCAGGATCAGCCCCAGCATTTT. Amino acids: CASSFVQDQPQHF.

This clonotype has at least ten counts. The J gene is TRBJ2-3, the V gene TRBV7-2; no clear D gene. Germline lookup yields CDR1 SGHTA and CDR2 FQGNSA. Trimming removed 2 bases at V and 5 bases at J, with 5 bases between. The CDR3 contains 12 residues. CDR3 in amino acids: CASSLYLDTQYF. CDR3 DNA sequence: TGTGCCAGCAGCTTATACTTAGATACGCAGTATTTT.

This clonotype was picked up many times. The CDR3 DNA is TGTGCCAGCAGCGCCCCATGGGGTAGCACAGATACGCAGTATTTT. This translates into CASSAPWGSTDTQYF. The chain couples TRBV9 to TRBJ2-3, with D unclear. Germline CDR1 and CDR2: SGDLS and YYNGEE. V lost 3 bases and J 0 bases, leaving 11 bases between the germline ends. This CDR3 is 15 amino acids long.

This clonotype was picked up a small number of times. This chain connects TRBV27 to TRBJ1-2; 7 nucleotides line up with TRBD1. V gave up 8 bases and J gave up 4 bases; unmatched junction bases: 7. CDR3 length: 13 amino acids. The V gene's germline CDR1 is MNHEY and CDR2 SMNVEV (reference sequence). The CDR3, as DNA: TGTGCCAGCCAGGCCAGGGGGGGCTATGGCTACACCTTC. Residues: CASQARGGYGYTF.

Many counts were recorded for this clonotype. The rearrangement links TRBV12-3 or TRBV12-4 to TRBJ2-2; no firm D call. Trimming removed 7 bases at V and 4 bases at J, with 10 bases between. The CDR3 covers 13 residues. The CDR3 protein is CASTPGPTGELFF. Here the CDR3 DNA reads TGTGCCAGCACCCCAGGCCCCACCGGGGAGCTGTTTTTT.

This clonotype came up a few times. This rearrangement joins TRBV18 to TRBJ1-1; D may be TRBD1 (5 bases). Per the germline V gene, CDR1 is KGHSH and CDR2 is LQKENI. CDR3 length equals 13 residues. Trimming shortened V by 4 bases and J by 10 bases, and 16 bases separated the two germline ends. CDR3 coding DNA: TGTGCCAGCTCACGGGGGGGTGCGGGAGGAGCTTTCTTT. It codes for CASSRGGAGGAFF.

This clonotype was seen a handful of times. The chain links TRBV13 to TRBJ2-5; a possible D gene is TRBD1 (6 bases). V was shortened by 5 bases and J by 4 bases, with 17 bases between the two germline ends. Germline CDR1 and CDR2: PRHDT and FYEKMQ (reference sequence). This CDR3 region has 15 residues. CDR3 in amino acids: CASSNIQGSRETQYF. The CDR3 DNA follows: TGTGCCAGCAGCAACATACAGGGTTCCAGAGAGACCCAGTACTTC.

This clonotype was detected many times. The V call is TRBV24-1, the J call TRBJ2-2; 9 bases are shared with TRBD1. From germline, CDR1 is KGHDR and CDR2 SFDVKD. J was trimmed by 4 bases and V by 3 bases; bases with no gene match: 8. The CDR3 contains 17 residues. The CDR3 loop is CATSDRDRERSTGELFF. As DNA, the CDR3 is TGTGCCACCAGTGATAGGGACAGGGAGAGGAGCACCGGGGAGCTGTTTTTT.

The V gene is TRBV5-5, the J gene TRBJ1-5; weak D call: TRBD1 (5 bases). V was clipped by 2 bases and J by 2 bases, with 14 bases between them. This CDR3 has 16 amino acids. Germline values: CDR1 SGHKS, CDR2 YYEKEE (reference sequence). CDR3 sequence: CASSLGVQSGNQPQHF. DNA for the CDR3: TGTGCCAGCAGCTTAGGGGTTCAATCTGGCAATCAGCCCCAGCATTTT.

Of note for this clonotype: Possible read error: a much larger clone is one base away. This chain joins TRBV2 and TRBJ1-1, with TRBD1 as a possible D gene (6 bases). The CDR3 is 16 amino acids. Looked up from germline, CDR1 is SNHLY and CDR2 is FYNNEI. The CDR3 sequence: CACSEGQGPLDTEAFF. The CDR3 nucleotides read TGTGCCTGCAGTGAAGGGCAGGGGCCCTTGGACACTGAAGCTTTCTTT.

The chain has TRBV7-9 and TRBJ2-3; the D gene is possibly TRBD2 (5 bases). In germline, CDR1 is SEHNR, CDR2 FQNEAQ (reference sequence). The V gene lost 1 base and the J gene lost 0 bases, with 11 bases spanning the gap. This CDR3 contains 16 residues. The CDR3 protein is CASSLVSGPSTDTQYF. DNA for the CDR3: TGTGCCAGCAGCTTAGTGAGCGGACCTAGCACAGATACGCAGTATTTT.

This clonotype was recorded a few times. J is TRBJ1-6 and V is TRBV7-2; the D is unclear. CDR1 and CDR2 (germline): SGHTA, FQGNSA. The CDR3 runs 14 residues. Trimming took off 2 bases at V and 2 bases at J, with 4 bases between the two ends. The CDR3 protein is CASSLHPYNSPLHF. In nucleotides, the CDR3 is TGTGCCAGCAGCTTACATCCCTATAATTCACCCCTCCACTTT.

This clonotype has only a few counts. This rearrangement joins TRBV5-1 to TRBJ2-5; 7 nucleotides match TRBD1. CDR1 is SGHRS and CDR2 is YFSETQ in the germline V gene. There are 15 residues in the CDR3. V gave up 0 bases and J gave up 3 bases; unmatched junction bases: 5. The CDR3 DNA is TGCGCCAGCAGCTTGGAAACAGGGGTGGAAGAGACCCAGTACTTC. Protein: CASSLETGVEETQYF.